This T cell receptor beta chain was identified during a study of blood T cell repertoires in COVID-19. Study context: Researchers got acute and convalescent COVID-19 samples from the United States, Italy and Spain. Sample material is recorded as cDNA or gDNA derived from T cells, B-cell-depleted T cells, or PBMCs.

The protocol was immunoSEQ multiplex PCR, while the TCRdb copy is restricted to in-frame clones and leaves out a portion. The table shows around 260,000 clones, with roughly nine tenths occurring only once. The CDR3 has 14 residues. The junction had 3 bases not matched to a gene; V was cut back by 2 bases and J by 6 bases. Germline CDR1 MNHEY, CDR2 SVGAGI. Input material: peripheral blood. V gene TRBV6-5 combines with J gene TRBJ2-2; 7 nucleotides agree with TRBD1. The sequence was collected from a woman aged 30 to 39 with COVID-19, enrolled during active disease. This CDR3 is CASSYVQGSGELFF. The CDR3 nucleotides read TGTGCCAGCAGTTACGTACAGGGGTCCGGGGAGCTGTTTTTT.